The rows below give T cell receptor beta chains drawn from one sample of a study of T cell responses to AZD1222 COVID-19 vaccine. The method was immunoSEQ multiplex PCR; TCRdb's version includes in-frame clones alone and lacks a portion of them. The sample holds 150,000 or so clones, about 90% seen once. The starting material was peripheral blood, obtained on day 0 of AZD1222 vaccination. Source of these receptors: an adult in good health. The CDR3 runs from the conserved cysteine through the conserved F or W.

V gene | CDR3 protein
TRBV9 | CASSGTSSYNEQFF
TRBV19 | CASSPQGSGNTIYF
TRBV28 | CATRRGGSYNEQFF
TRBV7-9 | CASSPGLYEQYF
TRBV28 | CASSLLAGGYGEQYF
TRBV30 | CAWNSDRVWTEAFF
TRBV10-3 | CAISEPGEGTEAFF
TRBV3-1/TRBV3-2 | CASSQAGVPYEQYF
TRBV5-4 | CASSLEQGRGTDTQYF
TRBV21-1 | CASSPGLAGSKNTQYF
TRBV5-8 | CASRRAIQYF
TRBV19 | CASSIPGQEVLYGYTF
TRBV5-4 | CASSFGLAGARADTQYF
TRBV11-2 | CASSPDPWTGGLSGYTF
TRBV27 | CASREGFNSGNTIYF
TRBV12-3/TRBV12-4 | CASSSATYNEQFF
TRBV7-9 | CASSSGGTGQSLYEQYF
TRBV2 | CARGTSGGYNEQFF
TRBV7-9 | CASRKGLGLDTQYF
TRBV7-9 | CASSSNREADEKLFF
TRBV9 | CASSLSSRVSDTEAFF
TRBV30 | CAWSGGTTEAFF
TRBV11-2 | CASSLGRGHYGYTF
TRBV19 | CASSIDRTGGRSPLHF
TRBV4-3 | CASSQEGLANTGELFF
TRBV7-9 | CASSQAGGLPEDNEQFF
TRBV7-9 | CASSAGRQGGTEAFF
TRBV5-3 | CARSLRGRLPYEQYF
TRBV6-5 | CASSYTGTSGSYEQYF
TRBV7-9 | CASSRGRTEAFF
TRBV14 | CASRWSSGTYEQYF
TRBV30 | CACAYSPGADSGNTIYF
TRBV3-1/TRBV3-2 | CASSPRWGQGLLGPSNTEAFF